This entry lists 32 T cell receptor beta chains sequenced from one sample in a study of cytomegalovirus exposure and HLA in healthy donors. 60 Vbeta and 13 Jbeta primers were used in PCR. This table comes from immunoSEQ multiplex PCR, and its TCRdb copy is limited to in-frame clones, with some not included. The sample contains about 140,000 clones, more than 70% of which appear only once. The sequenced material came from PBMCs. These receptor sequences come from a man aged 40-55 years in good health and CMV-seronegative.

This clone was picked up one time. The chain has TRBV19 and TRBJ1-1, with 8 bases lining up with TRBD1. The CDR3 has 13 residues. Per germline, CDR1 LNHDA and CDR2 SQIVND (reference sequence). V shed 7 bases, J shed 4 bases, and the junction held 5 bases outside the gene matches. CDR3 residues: CASIPDRGTEAFF. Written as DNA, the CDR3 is TGTGCCAGTATCCCCGACAGGGGCACTGAAGCTTTCTTT.

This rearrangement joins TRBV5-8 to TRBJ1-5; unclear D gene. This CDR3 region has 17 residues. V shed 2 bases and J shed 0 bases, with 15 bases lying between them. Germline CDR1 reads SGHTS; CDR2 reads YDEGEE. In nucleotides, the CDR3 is TGTGCCAGCAGCTTATTTACTCTTGGGAGTAGCAATCAGCCCCAGCATTTT. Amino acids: CASSLFTLGSSNQPQHF.

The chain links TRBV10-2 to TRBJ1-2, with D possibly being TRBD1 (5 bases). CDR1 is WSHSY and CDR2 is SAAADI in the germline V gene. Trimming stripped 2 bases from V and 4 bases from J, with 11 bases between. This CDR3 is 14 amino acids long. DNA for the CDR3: TGCGCCAGCAGTGAGCGGTGGGGGGGCTATGGCTACACCTTC. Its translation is CASSERWGGYGYTF.

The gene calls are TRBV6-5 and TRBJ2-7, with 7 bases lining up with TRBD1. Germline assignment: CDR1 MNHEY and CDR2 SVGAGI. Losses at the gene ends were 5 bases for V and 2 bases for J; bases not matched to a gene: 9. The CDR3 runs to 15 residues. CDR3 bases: TGTGCCAGCAGTCTAACCGGGACAGTCGCCTACGAGCAGTACTTC. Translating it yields CASSLTGTVAYEQYF.

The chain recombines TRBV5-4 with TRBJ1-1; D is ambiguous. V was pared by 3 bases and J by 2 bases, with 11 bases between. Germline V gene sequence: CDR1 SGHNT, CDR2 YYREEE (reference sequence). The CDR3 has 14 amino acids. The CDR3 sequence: CASSWGGPNTEAFF. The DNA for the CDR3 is TGTGCCAGCAGCTGGGGAGGACCTAACACTGAAGCTTTCTTT.

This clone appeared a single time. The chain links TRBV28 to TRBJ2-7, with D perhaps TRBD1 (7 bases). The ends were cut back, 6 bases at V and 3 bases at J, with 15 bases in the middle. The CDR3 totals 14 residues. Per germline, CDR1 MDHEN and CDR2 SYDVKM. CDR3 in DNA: TGTGCCAGCAGGCTGGCAGGGGGAGGCTACGAGCAGTACTTC. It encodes CASRLAGGGYEQYF.

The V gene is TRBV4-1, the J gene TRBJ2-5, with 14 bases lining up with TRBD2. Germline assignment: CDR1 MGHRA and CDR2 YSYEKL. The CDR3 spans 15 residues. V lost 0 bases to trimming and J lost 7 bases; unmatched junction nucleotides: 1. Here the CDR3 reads CASSQETSGGVTQYF. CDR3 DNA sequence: TGCGCCAGCAGCCAAGAGACTAGCGGGGGGGTGACCCAGTACTTC.

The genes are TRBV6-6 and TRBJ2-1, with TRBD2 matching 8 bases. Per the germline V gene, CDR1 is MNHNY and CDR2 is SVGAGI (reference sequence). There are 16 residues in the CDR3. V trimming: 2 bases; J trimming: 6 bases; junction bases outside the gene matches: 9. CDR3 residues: CASSYPKLAGGNEQFF. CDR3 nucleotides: TGTGCCAGCAGTTACCCTAAGTTGGCGGGGGGCAATGAGCAGTTCTTC.

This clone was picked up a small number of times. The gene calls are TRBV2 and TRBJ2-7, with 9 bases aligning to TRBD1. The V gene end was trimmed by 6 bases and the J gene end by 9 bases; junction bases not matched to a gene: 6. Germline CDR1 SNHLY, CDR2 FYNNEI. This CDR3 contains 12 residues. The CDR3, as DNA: TGTGCCAGCAGCGGGGACAGGGATAGGCAGTACTTC. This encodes CASSGDRDRQYF.

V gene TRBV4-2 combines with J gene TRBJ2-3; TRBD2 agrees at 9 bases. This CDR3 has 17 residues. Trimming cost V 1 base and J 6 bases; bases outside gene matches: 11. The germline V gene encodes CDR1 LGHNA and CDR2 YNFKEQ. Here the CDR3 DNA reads TGTGCCAGCAGCCAAGGATTACTAAGCGGGGGGCGGGATACGCAGTATTTT. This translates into CASSQGLLSGGRDTQYF.

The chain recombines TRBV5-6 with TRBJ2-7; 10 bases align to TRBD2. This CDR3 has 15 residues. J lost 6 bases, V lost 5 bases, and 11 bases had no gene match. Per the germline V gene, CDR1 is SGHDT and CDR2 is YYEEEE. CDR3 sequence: CASRQGTSDFREQYF. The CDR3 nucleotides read TGTGCCAGCAGGCAGGGGACTAGCGATTTCCGCGAGCAGTACTTC.

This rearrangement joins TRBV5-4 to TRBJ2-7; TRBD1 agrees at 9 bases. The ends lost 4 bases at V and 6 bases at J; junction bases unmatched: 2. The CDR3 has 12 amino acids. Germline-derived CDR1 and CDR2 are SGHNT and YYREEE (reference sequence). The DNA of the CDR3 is TGTGCCAGCAGCGCGACAGGGGGCGAGCAGTACTTC. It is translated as CASSATGGEQYF. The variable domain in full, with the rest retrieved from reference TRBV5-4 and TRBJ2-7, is ETGVTQSPTHLIKTRGQQVTLRCSSQSGHNTVSWYQQALGQGPQFIFQYYREEENGRGNFPPRFSGLQFPNYSSELNVNALELDDSALYLCASSATGGEQYFGPGTRLTVT.

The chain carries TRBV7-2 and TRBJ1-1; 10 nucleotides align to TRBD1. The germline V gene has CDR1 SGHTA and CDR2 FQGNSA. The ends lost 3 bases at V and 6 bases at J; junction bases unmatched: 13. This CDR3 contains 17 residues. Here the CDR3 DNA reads TGTGCCAGCAGCTTTAGACTCGGGACAGGGGTCACGCCTGAAGCTTTCTTT. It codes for CASSFRLGTGVTPEAFF.

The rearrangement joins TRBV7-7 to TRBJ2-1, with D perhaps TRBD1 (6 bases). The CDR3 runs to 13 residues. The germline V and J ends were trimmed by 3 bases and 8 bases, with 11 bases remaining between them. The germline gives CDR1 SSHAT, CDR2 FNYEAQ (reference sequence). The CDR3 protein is CASSFDRNHEQFF. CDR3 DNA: TGTGCCAGCAGCTTTGACAGGAACCATGAGCAGTTCTTC.

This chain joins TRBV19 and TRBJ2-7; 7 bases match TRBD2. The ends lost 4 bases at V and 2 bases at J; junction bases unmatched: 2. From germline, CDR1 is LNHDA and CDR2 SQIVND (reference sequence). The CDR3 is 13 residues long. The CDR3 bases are TGTGCCAGTAGTACAGGGAGGGCCTACGAGCAGTACTTC. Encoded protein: CASSTGRAYEQYF.

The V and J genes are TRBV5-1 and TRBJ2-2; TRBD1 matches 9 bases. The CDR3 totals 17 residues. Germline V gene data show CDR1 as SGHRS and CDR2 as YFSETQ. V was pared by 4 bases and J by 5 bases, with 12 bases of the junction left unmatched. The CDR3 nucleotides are TGCGCCAGCAGCGCTCCGGGACAGGGTGTGTTTACCGGGGAGCTGTTTTTT. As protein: CASSAPGQGVFTGELFF.

DNA of the CDR3: TGTGCCTTCTTGAACACCGGGGAGCTGTTTTTT. Translating gives CAFLNTGELFF. The chain has TRBV30 and TRBJ2-2; D is ambiguous. Germline CDR1 and CDR2: GTSNPN and SVGIG (reference sequence). CDR3 length: 11 residues. The germline V and J ends were trimmed by 7 bases and 1 base, with 4 bases remaining between them.

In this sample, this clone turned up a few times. In DNA form, the CDR3 reads TGTGCCAGCAGCTTAGGGGGACAGGGTTACACAGATACGCAGTATTTT. Translating gives CASSLGGQGYTDTQYF. The chain uses TRBV5-8 and TRBJ2-3; TRBD1 aligns across 9 bases. Per the germline V gene, CDR1 is SGHTS and CDR2 is YDEGEE. The CDR3 runs to 16 residues. The J segment lost 2 bases and the V segment lost 2 bases, leaving 6 bases of the junction unmatched.

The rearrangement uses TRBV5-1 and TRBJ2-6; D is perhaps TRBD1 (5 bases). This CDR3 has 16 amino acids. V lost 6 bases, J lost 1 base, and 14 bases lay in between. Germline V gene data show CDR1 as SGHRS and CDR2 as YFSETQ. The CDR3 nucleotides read TGCGCCAGCACGGCAGGGATGGCGTCTGGGGCCAACGTCCTGACTTTC. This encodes CASTAGMASGANVLTF.

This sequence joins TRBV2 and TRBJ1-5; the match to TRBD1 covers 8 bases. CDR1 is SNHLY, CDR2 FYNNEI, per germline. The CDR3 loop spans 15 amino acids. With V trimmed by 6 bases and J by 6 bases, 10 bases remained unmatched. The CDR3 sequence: CASSDTTGVVQPQHF. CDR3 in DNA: TGTGCCAGCAGCGATACGACAGGGGTCGTTCAGCCCCAGCATTTT.

Here the CDR3 reads CASSVTGSSGNTIYF. The DNA for the CDR3 is TGTGCCAGCAGTGTGACAGGGAGCTCTGGAAACACCATATATTTT. The rearrangement uses TRBV25-1 and TRBJ1-3; 7 nucleotides line up with TRBD1. V gave up 4 bases and J gave up 0 bases; unmatched junction bases: 3. From germline, CDR1 is MGHDK and CDR2 SYGVNS. The CDR3 consists of 15 residues.

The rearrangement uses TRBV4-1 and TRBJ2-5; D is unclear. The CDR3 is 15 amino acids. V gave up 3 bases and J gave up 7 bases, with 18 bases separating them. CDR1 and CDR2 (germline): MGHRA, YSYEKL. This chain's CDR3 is CASSQRPLSEGTQYF. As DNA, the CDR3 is TGCGCCAGCAGCCAGAGGCCCCTCTCGGAAGGGACCCAGTACTTC.

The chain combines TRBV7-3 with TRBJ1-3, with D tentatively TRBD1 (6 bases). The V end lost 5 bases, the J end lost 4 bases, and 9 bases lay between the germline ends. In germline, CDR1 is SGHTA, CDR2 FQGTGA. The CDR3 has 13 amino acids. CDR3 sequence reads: CASSQGIGNTIYF. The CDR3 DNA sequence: TGTGCCAGCAGCCAGGGGATCGGAAACACCATATATTTT.

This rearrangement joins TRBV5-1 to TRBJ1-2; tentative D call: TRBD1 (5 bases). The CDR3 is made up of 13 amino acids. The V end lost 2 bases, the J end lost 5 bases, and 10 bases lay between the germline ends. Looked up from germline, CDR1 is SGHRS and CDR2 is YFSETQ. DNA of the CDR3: TGCGCCAGCAGCTTATCGACAGCGTATGGCTACACCTTC. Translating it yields CASSLSTAYGYTF.

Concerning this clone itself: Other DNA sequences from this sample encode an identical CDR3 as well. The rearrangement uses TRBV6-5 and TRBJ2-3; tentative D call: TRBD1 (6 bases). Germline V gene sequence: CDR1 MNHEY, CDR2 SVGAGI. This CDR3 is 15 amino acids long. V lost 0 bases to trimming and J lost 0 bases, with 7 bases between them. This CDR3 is CASSYSGASTDTQYF. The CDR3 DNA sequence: TGTGCCAGCAGTTACTCGGGGGCGAGCACAGATACGCAGTATTTT.

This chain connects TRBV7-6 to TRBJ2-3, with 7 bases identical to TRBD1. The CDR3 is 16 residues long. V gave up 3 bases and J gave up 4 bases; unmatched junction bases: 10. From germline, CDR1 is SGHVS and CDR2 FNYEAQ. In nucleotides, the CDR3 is TGTGCCAGCAGCTTGTTCGGGCAGGGGGTCCCAGATACGCAGTATTTT. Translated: CASSLFGQGVPDTQYF.

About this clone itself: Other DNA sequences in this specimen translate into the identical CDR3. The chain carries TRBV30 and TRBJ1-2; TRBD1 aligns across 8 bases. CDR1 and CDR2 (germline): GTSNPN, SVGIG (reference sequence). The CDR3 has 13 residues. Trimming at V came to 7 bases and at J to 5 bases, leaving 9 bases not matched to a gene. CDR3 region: CASRDRGRYGYTF. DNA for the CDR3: TGTGCCTCCCGTGACAGGGGAAGATATGGCTACACCTTC.

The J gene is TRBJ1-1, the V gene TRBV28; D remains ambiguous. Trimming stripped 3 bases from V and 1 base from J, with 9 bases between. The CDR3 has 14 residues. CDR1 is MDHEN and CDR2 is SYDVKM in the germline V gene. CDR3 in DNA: TGTGCCAGCAGTTTGAGGCAGACGAACACTGAAGCTTTCTTT. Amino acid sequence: CASSLRQTNTEAFF. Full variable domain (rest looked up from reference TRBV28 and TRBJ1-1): DVKVTQSSRYLVKRTGEKVFLECVQDMDHENMFWYRQDPGLGLRLIYFSYDVKMKEKGDIPEGYSVSREKKERFSLILESASTNQTSMYLCASSLRQTNTEAFFGQGTRLTVV.

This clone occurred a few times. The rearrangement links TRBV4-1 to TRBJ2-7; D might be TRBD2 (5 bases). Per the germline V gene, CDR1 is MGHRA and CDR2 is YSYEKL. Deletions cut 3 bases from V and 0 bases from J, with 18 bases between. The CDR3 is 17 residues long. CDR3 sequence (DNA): TGCGCCAGCAGCCAGGACTCTAGGTTTGCTGTCTCCTACGAGCAGTACTTC. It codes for CASSQDSRFAVSYEQYF.

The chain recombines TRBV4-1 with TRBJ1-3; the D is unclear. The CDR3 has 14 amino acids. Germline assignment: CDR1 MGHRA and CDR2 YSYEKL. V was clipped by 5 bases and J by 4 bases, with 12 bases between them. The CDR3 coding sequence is TGCGCCAGCAGCGTCGACGGGTCAGGAAACACCATATATTTT. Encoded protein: CASSVDGSGNTIYF.

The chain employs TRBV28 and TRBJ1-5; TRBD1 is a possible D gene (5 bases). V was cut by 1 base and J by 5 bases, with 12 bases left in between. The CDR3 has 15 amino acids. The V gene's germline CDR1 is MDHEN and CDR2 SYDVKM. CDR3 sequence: CASSLLPGKDQPQHF. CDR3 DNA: TGTGCCAGCAGTTTATTGCCAGGGAAGGATCAGCCCCAGCATTTT.

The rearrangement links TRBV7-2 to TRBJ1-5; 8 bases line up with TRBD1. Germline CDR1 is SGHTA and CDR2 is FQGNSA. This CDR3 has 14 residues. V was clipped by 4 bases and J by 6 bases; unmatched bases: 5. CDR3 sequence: CASSSQGAGQPQHF. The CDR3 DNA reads TGTGCCAGCAGCTCGCAGGGGGCGGGTCAGCCCCAGCATTTT.